This T cell receptor beta chain was sequenced during a study of yellow fever vaccine responses in identical twins. TCRdb reprocessed the RT-PCR reads via MiXCR and lists one record per CDR3 protein. The data show 30,000 to 40,000 distinct CDR3 sequences, 45% to 65% seen once. The junction had 1 base not matched to a gene; V was cut back by 6 bases and J by 0 bases. The CDR3 consists of 14 residues. Germline V gives CDR1 WNHNN, CDR2 SYGVQD (reference sequence). Study-level findings and limits: Twins reportedly mounted vaccine T cell responses that seemed partly convergent, partly personalized.

Concerning this clonotype: The antigen remains undetermined.

This chain connects TRBV10-1 to TRBJ2-2; 7 bases align to TRBD2. This receptor was taken from a woman aged 18-29 years who received the yellow fever vaccine. The sample in question was T cells from blood (PBMCs), unsorted or a sorted subset (not recorded which), obtained before or after yellow fever vaccination (not recorded which). CDR3 DNA: TGCGCCAGCAGGGCGGGGGCGAACACCGGGGAGCTGTTTTTT. Residues: CASRAGANTGELFF.